This T cell receptor (beta chain) is drawn from a study of blood T cells in healthy people across ages. Overall study findings and caveats: Across samples, TCR beta diversity tracked strongly with naive T cell percentage.

V was clipped by 0 bases and J by 5 bases, with 10 bases between them. Germline V lookup: CDR1 MNHNS, CDR2 SASEGT. The CDR3 runs 14 residues. Points on this clonotype: Its specificity is unknown.

Primers used in a second PCR of roughly 7 to 12 cycles were a sample-barcoded 5' primer and a J-beta primer mix. Every cDNA was tagged by a template-switch adaptor with 12 random nucleotides. TCRdb re-derived calls from the 5' RACE reads in MiXCR, one entry per CDR3 protein. The sample lists 630,000 or so distinct CDR3 sequences, approximately 30% seen once, with 15% in the top ten. Donors were systemically healthy Caucasian individuals from Russia aged 6 to 90 years. It was about 10 milliliters of peripheral blood that were drawn from each donor. Sequenced material: blood. The chain uses TRBV6-1 and TRBJ2-5; no clear D gene. The sequence came from a woman of 80 years or more in good health. The CDR3 nucleotides read TGTGCCAGCAGTGAAGCGCACCTGGCGGAGACCCAGTACTTC. Encoded protein: CASSEAHLAETQYF.